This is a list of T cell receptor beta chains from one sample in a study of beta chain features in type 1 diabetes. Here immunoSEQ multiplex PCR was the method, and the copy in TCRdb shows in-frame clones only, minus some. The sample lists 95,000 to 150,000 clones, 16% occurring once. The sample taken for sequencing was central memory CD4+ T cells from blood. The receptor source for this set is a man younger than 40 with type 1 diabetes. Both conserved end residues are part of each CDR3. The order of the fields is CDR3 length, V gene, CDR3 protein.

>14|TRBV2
CASSDISSGNTIYF
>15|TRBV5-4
CASSSGASRTDTQYF
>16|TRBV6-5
CASSYLGLADQETQYF
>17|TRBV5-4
CASSLAPQQRYRETQYF
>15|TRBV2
CASSRLVGDVSEQYF
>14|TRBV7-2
CASSLFRAGPEAFF
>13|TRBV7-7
CASSLAEADTQYF
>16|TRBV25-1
CASSDRTGTGHNEQFF
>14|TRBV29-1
CSGAWGGDYNEQFF
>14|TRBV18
CASSPQTDAETQYF
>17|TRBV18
CASSPAIGANLNYGYTF
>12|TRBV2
CASSDGQGEKFF
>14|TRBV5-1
CASSSGTSGGEQFF
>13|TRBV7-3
CASSQPGGGGYTF
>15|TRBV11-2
CASSSSGTENYGYTF
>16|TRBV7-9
CASSPLGNGWGYEQYF
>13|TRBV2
CASSERQRYEQYF
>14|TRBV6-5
CASRPDLARETQYF
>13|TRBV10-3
CAISEPPTRGYTF
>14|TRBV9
CASSTIPSGNTIYF
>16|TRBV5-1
CASSLAWTKQTDTQYF
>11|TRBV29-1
CSVGPSHGYTF
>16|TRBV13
CASSLEGLRGYNEQFF